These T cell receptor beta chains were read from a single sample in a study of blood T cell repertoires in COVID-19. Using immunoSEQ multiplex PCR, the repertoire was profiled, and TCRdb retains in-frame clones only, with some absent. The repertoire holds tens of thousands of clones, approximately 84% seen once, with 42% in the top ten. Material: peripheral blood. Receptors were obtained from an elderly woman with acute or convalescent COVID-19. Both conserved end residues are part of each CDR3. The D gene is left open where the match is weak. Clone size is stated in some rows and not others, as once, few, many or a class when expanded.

TGTGCCAGTAGTATGGGGCTCTTTCGGACTAATGAAAAACTGTTTTTT CASSMGLFRTNEKLFF 16 NA TRBV19 NA TRBJ1-4
TGTGCCAGCAGCTTTGGGGCCGATAAAGCTCAGCCCCAGCATTTT CASSFGADKAQPQHF 15 NA TRBV11-2 once TRBJ1-5
TGTGCCAGCAGCATTCCAGGGGTCGGGGAGCTGTTTTTT CASSIPGVGELFF 13 NA TRBV7-3 NA TRBJ2-2
TGTGCCAGCAGTACCCGACAATATAGCAATCAGCCCCAGCATTTT CASSTRQYSNQPQHF 15 NA TRBV27 once TRBJ1-5
TGTGCCAGCTCTAAGACCGGACAGGGTTCCTACGAGCAGTACTTC CASSKTGQGSYEQYF 15 TRBD1 TRBV18 NA TRBJ2-7
TGTGCCAGCTCACCGGGAGGGGGGAATGAGCAGTTCTTC CASSPGGGNEQFF 13 NA TRBV18 few TRBJ2-1
TGCAGCCTAGGACAGGACCAAGAGACCCAGTACTTC CSLGQDQETQYF 12 TRBD1 TRBV29-1 NA TRBJ2-5
TGTGCCAGCAGCCGGGAGACAGGGGCCTATGGCTACACCTTC CASSRETGAYGYTF 14 TRBD1 TRBV2 NA TRBJ1-2
TGTGCCAGCAGTTTTTGGGGAGGGTACGAGCAGTACTTC CASSFWGGYEQYF 13 TRBD2 TRBV28 NA TRBJ2-7
TGTGCCAGCAGTATCAGACAGGGGGCGCAGCCCCAGCATTTT CASSIRQGAQPQHF 14 TRBD1 TRBV27 NA TRBJ1-5
TGCGCCAGCAGCCGGACAGATCAGGATGGCTACACCTTC CASSRTDQDGYTF 13 NA TRBV5-1 NA TRBJ1-2
TGTGCCAGCAGTTTACGACAGCACACTGAAGCTTTCTTT CASSLRQHTEAFF 13 NA TRBV12-3/TRBV12-4 NA TRBJ1-1
TGTGCCAGCAGCCAAACTAGCGGGGGGGGGTTCGGCACAGATACGCAGTATTTT CASSQTSGGGFGTDTQYF 18 TRBD2 TRBV4-2 NA TRBJ2-3
TGTGCCAGCAGTGAAGTGGGGGGAAACTATGGCTACACCTTC CASSEVGGNYGYTF 14 NA TRBV2 NA TRBJ1-2
TGCAGCGCCGCTATGAACACTGAAGCTTTCTTT CSAAMNTEAFF 11 NA TRBV29-1 NA TRBJ1-1
TGTGCCAGCAGCGTAGGAATTGGTGGGCCCGGCGAAAAACTGTTTTTT CASSVGIGGPGEKLFF 16 NA TRBV9 NA TRBJ1-4
TGCGCCAGCAGCGTCGACAGGGCTGAAGCTTTCTTT CASSVDRAEAFF 12 TRBD1 TRBV5-1 NA TRBJ1-1
TGTGCCAGCAGCTTAGTAGCTAGCGGGGGCACCTACGAGCAGTACTTC CASSLVASGGTYEQYF 16 TRBD2 TRBV7-2 NA TRBJ2-7
TGTGCCAGCAGCTTGGAATGGCCAGGGGGCTCCTATAATTCACCCCTCCACTTT CASSLEWPGGSYNSPLHF 18 TRBD1 TRBV5-4 NA TRBJ1-6
TGCGCCAGCGTCGGGGACAGGGCTAGCGGGGACCAGACCCAGTACTTC CASVGDRASGDQTQYF 16 NA TRBV10-2 NA TRBJ2-5
TGTGCCAGCAGCTTAGCCGGGACAGCCATCTACGAGCAGTACTTC CASSLAGTAIYEQYF 15 TRBD1 TRBV7-9 NA TRBJ2-7
TGTGCCAGCAGCTTGGTGCCAGATGAAGCTTTCTTT CASSLVPDEAFF 12 NA TRBV5-6 NA TRBJ1-1
TGTGCCAGCAGCCCTGACAGGGGGCGATCACCCCTCCACTTT CASSPDRGRSPLHF 14 TRBD1 TRBV5-8 NA TRBJ1-6
TGTGCCAGCAGCTTATACCCGGGGCAGGGGGCTGGCGAGCAGTACTTC CASSLYPGQGAGEQYF 16 TRBD1 TRBV7-2 NA TRBJ2-7
TGTGCCAGCAGCCTATCCACAGATACGCAGTATTTT CASSLSTDTQYF 12 NA TRBV7-2 NA TRBJ2-3
TGTGCCAGCAGCTCACTGGGCCCGGGAAACACCATATATTTT CASSSLGPGNTIYF 14 NA TRBV11-2 NA TRBJ1-3
TGTGCCAGCAGCTTAGGAGGACTAGTTGAAGAGACCCAGTACTTC CASSLGGLVEETQYF 15 TRBD2 TRBV11-2 few TRBJ2-5
TGTGCCGTCGTTCTCTGGAACACTGAAGCTTTCTTT CAVVLWNTEAFF 12 NA TRBV7-9 NA TRBJ1-1
TGTGCCAGCAGTTTATGGGCCGCAGGTCCGAACACCGGGGAGCTGTTTTTT CASSLWAAGPNTGELFF 17 NA TRBV28 NA TRBJ2-2
TGTGCCAGCAGCTTAGCGCAGGGTGGGTATGAGACCCAGTACTTC CASSLAQGGYETQYF 15 NA TRBV7-2 NA TRBJ2-5
TGCAGCGACCGCGGGACCACGAACACCGGGGAGCTGTTTTTT CSDRGTTNTGELFF 14 NA TRBV29-1 NA TRBJ2-2
TGTGCCAGCAGTGAGAACAGAGACAATCAGCCCCAGCATTTT CASSENRDNQPQHF 14 NA TRBV25-1 NA TRBJ1-5
TGTGCCAGCAGTCTGGACAGGGAAAAGCCCCAGCATTTT CASSLDREKPQHF 13 TRBD1 TRBV28 NA TRBJ1-5
TGTGCCAGCAGTGAGACGATAACGGGGGGCACCGGGGAGCTGTTTTTT CASSETITGGTGELFF 16 TRBD2 TRBV6-1 NA TRBJ2-2
TGTGCCAGCAGCCGAACTAGCGGGCGGACCGGGGAGCTGTTTTTT CASSRTSGRTGELFF 15 TRBD2 TRBV13 few TRBJ2-2
TGTGCCAGCAGGCCAGCGGGGGGAGTGGGAGATACGCAGTATTTT CASRPAGGVGDTQYF 15 TRBD2 TRBV6-5 once TRBJ2-3
TGCAGCGTCCTCGAACGATTAGGGGACGAGCAGTACTTC CSVLERLGDEQYF 13 NA TRBV29-1 NA TRBJ2-7
TGTGCCATCAGGGAGACTTCGGGGGGCCACTACGAGCAGTACTTC CAIRETSGGHYEQYF 15 NA TRBV10-3 NA TRBJ2-7
TGTGCCAGCAGTTTCCGGCGGAGCACCCACTCGGTGGACACCGGGGAGCTGTTTTTT CASSFRRSTHSVDTGELFF 19 NA TRBV27 NA TRBJ2-2
TGTGCCAGCAGCTTAGCGCCGGGGTTTAATGAGCAGTTCTTC CASSLAPGFNEQFF 14 NA TRBV7-2 NA TRBJ2-1